These 27 T cell receptor beta chains came from one sample sequenced in a study of blood T cells in healthy people across ages. For the second PCR, which ran for roughly 6 to 11 cycles, a sample-barcoded 5' primer and a J-beta primer mix were used. TCRdb re-called the 5' RACE reads with MiXCR, one entry per CDR3 protein. The table records 780,000 or so distinct CDR3 sequences, 53% of them present only once. Sequencing input: blood. These receptors came from an older man in good health.

This clonotype has more than one count but fewer than ten. This chain uses TRBV6-2 or TRBV6-3 with TRBJ2-3; no clear D. This CDR3 is 12 amino acids long. The germline V and J ends were trimmed by 5 bases and 14 bases, with 17 bases remaining between them. CDR1 and CDR2 from the germline V gene are MNHEY and SVGEGT. The CDR3 loop is CASSPIGLYAYF. In DNA, the CDR3 is TGTGCCAGCAGTCCCATCGGGTTATACGCGTATTTT.

The chain employs TRBV11-3 and TRBJ2-1; 11 nucleotides agree with TRBD2. The CDR3 is 17 residues long. V lost 5 bases to trimming and J lost 5 bases; unmatched junction nucleotides: 11. Per the germline V gene, CDR1 is SGHNT and CDR2 is YENEEA. The CDR3 reads CASSPRLAGNFHNEQFF. The DNA of the CDR3 is TGTGCCAGCAGCCCCAGACTAGCGGGAAACTTCCACAATGAGCAGTTCTTC.

This rearrangement joins TRBV7-3 to TRBJ2-3, with TRBD1 identical over 8 bases. The CDR3 has 14 residues. The junction had 12 bases not matched to a gene; V was cut back by 8 bases and J by 8 bases. From germline, CDR1 is SGHTA and CDR2 FQGTGA. CDR3 nucleotide sequence: TGTGCCAGCGGCCCCGACAGGGGTCCTTTTACGCAGTATTTT. Its protein product is CASGPDRGPFTQYF.

The rearrangement uses TRBV9 and TRBJ2-3; D gene unclear. The V end was cut by 0 bases, the J end by 8 bases, with 19 bases between. CDR1 and CDR2 from the germline V gene are SGDLS and YYNGEE. The CDR3 runs 16 residues. Here the CDR3 reads CASSVGGKPQWGTQYF. The CDR3 DNA is TGTGCCAGCAGCGTAGGGGGTAAACCCCAATGGGGTACGCAGTATTTT.

This clonotype has only a few counts. The rearrangement joins TRBV25-1 to TRBJ1-2, with D possibly TRBD1 on 5 matching bases. Germline V CDR1 and CDR2: MGHDK, SYGVNS. This CDR3 has 13 amino acids. Deletions cut 1 base from V and 8 bases from J, with 11 bases between. The CDR3 DNA is TGTGCCAGCAGTGAATTAGGGGTAGGGGGCTACACCTTC. Amino acid sequence: CASSELGVGGYTF.

V is TRBV10-2 and J is TRBJ2-1, with 9 bases matching TRBD1. CDR3 length: 13 amino acids. Trimming removed 4 bases from V and 7 bases from J; junction bases left unmatched: 2. The germline CDR1 and CDR2 sequences are WSHSY and SAAADI. The CDR3 sequence is CASSGTGDNEQFF. The CDR3 DNA sequence: TGCGCCAGCAGTGGGACAGGGGATAATGAGCAGTTCTTC.

The chain employs TRBV5-1 and TRBJ1-2; 9 bases are shared with TRBD1. There are 15 residues in the CDR3. CDR1 and CDR2 (germline): SGHRS, YFSETQ. V gave up 4 bases and J gave up 2 bases; unmatched junction bases: 6. As DNA, the CDR3 is TGCGCCAGCAGCACTGGGACAGGGCTGAACTATGGCTACACCTTC. Translating gives CASSTGTGLNYGYTF.

This rearrangement joins TRBV10-3 to TRBJ2-6; 9 bases are shared with TRBD1. This CDR3 region has 16 residues. Germline CDR1 is ENHRY and CDR2 is SYGVKD. The V and J ends lost 4 bases and 4 bases, in that order; junction bases with no gene match: 5. This CDR3 is CAISGRDRAGANVLTF. The CDR3 DNA follows: TGTGCCATCAGTGGACGGGACAGGGCCGGGGCCAACGTCCTGACTTTC.

The rearrangement uses TRBV7-2 and TRBJ2-1; D gene unclear. V was clipped by 5 bases and J by 6 bases, with 17 bases between them. The length of the CDR3 is 15 residues. Germline V gives CDR1 SGHTA, CDR2 FQGNSA. The CDR3 protein is CASSAVGVGRNEQFF. The CDR3 DNA reads TGTGCCAGCAGCGCCGTGGGCGTAGGCCGCAATGAGCAGTTCTTC.

The table lists this clonotype with a few counts. The rearrangement uses TRBV4-1 and TRBJ2-7; TRBD2 matches 8 bases. The V gene's germline CDR1 is MGHRA and CDR2 YSYEKL. CDR3 length: 15 amino acids. V was pared by 4 bases and J by 2 bases, with 7 bases of the junction left unmatched. The CDR3 reads CASSPVRGGTYEQYF. In nucleotides, the CDR3 is TGCGCCAGCAGCCCGGTACGGGGGGGAACCTACGAGCAGTACTTC.

This chain uses TRBV4-3 with TRBJ2-7, with TRBD2 as a possible D gene (5 bases). Germline CDR1 is LGHNA and CDR2 is YSLEER. There are 15 residues in the CDR3. V lost 4 bases and J lost 1, with 14 bases in between. The CDR3 protein is CASSLGGHRSYEQYF. In DNA form, the CDR3 reads TGCGCCAGCAGCCTCGGCGGGCACAGATCCTACGAGCAGTACTTC.

This clonotype was observed a handful of times. The rearrangement joins TRBV20-1 to TRBJ2-3, with 8 bases that match TRBD2. With 5 bases clipped from V and 0 bases from J, the junction kept 7 bases outside the gene matches. CDR3 length equals 15 residues. Germline V gene lookup returns CDR1 DFQATT and CDR2 SNEGSKA (reference sequence). Here the CDR3 DNA reads TGCAGTGCTCCAACTAGCGGAACTAGCACAGATACGCAGTATTTT. It is translated as CSAPTSGTSTDTQYF.

The chain joins TRBV11-2 to TRBJ2-4; D possibly corresponds to TRBD2 (6 bases). Germline V lookup: CDR1 SGHAT, CDR2 FQNNGV. The germline V and J ends were trimmed by 5 bases and 13 bases, with 24 bases remaining between them. CDR3 length equals 15 residues. The CDR3 DNA reads TGTGCCAGCAGCCGGGGCGGGAAGGCCTTGGTTGAGCAGTACTTC. Amino acids: CASSRGGKALVEQYF.

This sequence joins TRBV7-9 and TRBJ2-5; 14 positions agree with TRBD2. The CDR3 is made up of 17 amino acids. Unmatched junction bases numbered 8, after V lost 4 bases and J lost 4 bases. Germline V gene data show CDR1 as SEHNR and CDR2 as FQNEAQ (reference sequence). The CDR3 DNA reads TGTGCCAGCAGCTACCGACGAGGACTAGCGGGAGGAGAGACCCAGTACTTC. It encodes CASSYRRGLAGGETQYF.

The chain's CDR3 is CSVDAGENYGYTF. In DNA form, the CDR3 reads TGCAGCGTTGATGCGGGGGAAAACTATGGCTACACCTTC. The V call is TRBV29-1, the J call TRBJ1-2; tentative D call: TRBD1 (5 bases). This CDR3 contains 13 residues. Deletions cut 3 bases from V and 2 bases from J, with 10 bases between. Germline values: CDR1 SQVTM, CDR2 ANQGSEA.

The table lists this clonotype with a few counts. Here the CDR3 DNA reads TGTGCCAGTACAGGGGGCTATGGCTACACCTTC. Residues: CASTGGYGYTF. The rearrangement links TRBV10-3 to TRBJ1-2; TRBD1 agrees at 8 bases. This CDR3 is 11 amino acids long. Germline V gives CDR1 ENHRY, CDR2 SYGVKD. The V and J ends lost 10 bases and 4 bases, in that order; junction bases with no gene match: 2.

This clonotype was seen more than once but under ten times. The chain links TRBV20-1 to TRBJ2-5; 7 positions agree with TRBD2. V was clipped by 4 bases and J by 1 base; unmatched bases: 15. CDR1 and CDR2 from the germline V gene are DFQATT and SNEGSKA (reference sequence). The CDR3 covers 17 residues. The CDR3, as DNA: TGCAGTGCTACTAGGCTCTTAGAGCGGGGCTTCCAAGAGACCCAGTACTTC. This encodes CSATRLLERGFQETQYF.

This clonotype was seen a few times. The chain is built from TRBV9 and TRBJ2-7; D could derive from TRBD1 or TRBD2 (7 bases each). Germline CDR1 is SGDLS and CDR2 is YYNGEE. This CDR3 is 13 amino acids long. The V and J ends lost 5 bases and 5 bases respectively, with 14 bases between them. CDR3 in amino acids: CASSPGGGDEQYF. The CDR3 DNA sequence: TGTGCCAGCAGTCCAGGGGGGGGGGACGAGCAGTACTTC.

The rearrangement joins TRBV10-3 to TRBJ2-7, with D possibly TRBD1 on 5 matching bases. The CDR3 runs to 13 residues. Germline assignment: CDR1 ENHRY and CDR2 SYGVKD. With 8 bases removed from V and 3 bases from J, the gap between germline ends came to 14 bases. The CDR3 nucleotides read TGTGCCATCCAACAGGACCTATTCTACGAGCAGTACTTC. It translates to CAIQQDLFYEQYF.

The chain uses TRBV2 and TRBJ2-1; 8 nucleotides agree with TRBD2. The CDR3 totals 14 residues. The V segment lost 7 bases and the J segment 2 bases; nucleotides outside the gene matches: 4. The germline CDR1 and CDR2 sequences are SNHLY and FYNNEI. For the CDR3, the DNA is TGTGCCAGCACCGGGACTAGTCCCTACAATGAGCAGTTCTTC. It is translated as CASTGTSPYNEQFF.

The table lists this clonotype with a count of one. The V and J genes are TRBV4-1 and TRBJ1-1; no firm D call. Trimming pared 1 base from V and 1 base from J, leaving 10 bases between. The CDR3 has 15 amino acids. Germline V CDR1 and CDR2: MGHRA, YSYEKL. CDR3 sequence reads: CASSQVGSPNTEAFF. The CDR3 nucleotides read TGCGCCAGCAGCCAAGTTGGGTCGCCGAACACTGAAGCTTTCTTT.

This chain uses TRBV6-5 with TRBJ1-6; possibly TRBD1 for D (6 bases). Germline V gives CDR1 MNHEY, CDR2 SVGAGI. The CDR3 contains 13 residues. V lost 7 bases to trimming and J lost 10 bases, with 14 bases between them. CDR3 protein: CASTWEGGSPLHF. CDR3 DNA: TGTGCCAGCACCTGGGAGGGGGGATCACCCCTCCACTTT.

This clonotype was counted a few times. The chain combines TRBV9 with TRBJ2-7; 7 bases align to TRBD2. This CDR3 region has 15 residues. In germline, CDR1 is SGDLS, CDR2 YYNGEE. With V trimmed by 0 bases and J by 2 bases, 5 bases remained unmatched. The CDR3 reads CASSVAAGSTYEQYF. The CDR3 DNA reads as TGTGCCAGCAGCGTAGCAGCGGGATCAACCTACGAGCAGTACTTC.

The chain combines TRBV18 with TRBJ2-3; D is uncertain. This CDR3 spans 15 amino acids. The germline V gene encodes CDR1 KGHSH and CDR2 LQKENI. Deletions cut 6 bases from V and 2 bases from J, with 15 bases between. The CDR3 region is CASSLQRSYTDTQYF. CDR3 coding DNA: TGTGCCAGCTCCCTCCAACGCTCTTACACAGATACGCAGTATTTT. Filled out from reference TRBV18 and TRBJ2-3, the complete variable domain reads NAGVMQNPRHLVRRRGQEARLRCSPMKGHSHVYWYRQLPEEGLKFMVYLQKENIIDESGMPKERFSAEFPKEGPSILRIQQVVRGDSAAYFCASSLQRSYTDTQYFGPGTRLTVL.

The rearrangement joins TRBV18 to TRBJ2-7; TRBD1 matches at 7 bases. In germline, CDR1 is KGHSH, CDR2 LQKENI. The CDR3 is made up of 15 amino acids. Unmatched junction bases numbered 5, after V lost 3 bases and J lost 0 bases. The CDR3 here is CASSPGTAGSYEQYF. DNA for the CDR3: TGTGCCAGCTCACCGGGGACAGCCGGCTCCTACGAGCAGTACTTC.

This clonotype was counted only a few times. V is TRBV5-1 and J is TRBJ2-5, with TRBD1 matching 8 bases. The tail of the sequence fits TRBJ2-7 better, so the J call may be wrong. CDR3 length: 15 residues. The germline V gene encodes CDR1 SGHRS and CDR2 YFSETQ. The CDR3 spells CASSWTGPSPYEQYF. CDR3 coding DNA: TGCGCCAGCAGCTGGACAGGGCCTTCACCCTACGAGCAGTACTTC.

Here the CDR3 reads CASSQGAGGEQYF. CDR3 sequence (DNA): TGTGCCAGCAGCCAAGGAGCGGGAGGTGAGCAGTACTTC. V usage is TRBV4-2 and J usage is TRBJ2-7; 9 positions match TRBD2. The CDR3 has 13 residues. Trimming took 1 base from V and 7 from J; bases not matched to a gene: 2. Germline lookup yields CDR1 LGHNA and CDR2 YNFKEQ.